These 25 T cell receptor beta chains were sequenced from one sample in a study of cytomegalovirus exposure and HLA in healthy donors. With 60 Vbeta and 13 Jbeta primers, the PCR was carried out. Produced via immunoSEQ multiplex PCR; TCRdb's table is partial and in-frame only. Of 150,000 to 250,000 clones in the sample, 70% to 80% were seen once. The specimen was PBMCs. These receptors came from a girl under 18 in good health and CMV-seropositive.

The chain couples TRBV18 to TRBJ1-1; 7 bases are shared with TRBD1. The CDR3 is 13 amino acids. From germline, CDR1 is KGHSH and CDR2 LQKENI. V shed 6 bases and J 5 bases; nucleotides not matched to a gene: 6. The CDR3: CASSQTGVTEAFF. CDR3 DNA: TGTGCCAGCTCCCAAACAGGGGTAACTGAAGCTTTCTTT.

The rearrangement joins TRBV11-3 to TRBJ1-1, with 9 positions matching TRBD1. The trim removed 3 bases at V and 4 bases at J, leaving 9 bases unmatched. This CDR3 spans 16 amino acids. Looked up from germline, CDR1 is SGHNT and CDR2 is YENEEA. CDR3 nucleotide sequence: TGTGCCAGCAGCTTCACAGCCGGGACAGGGATCACTGAAGCTTTCTTT. Protein product: CASSFTAGTGITEAFF.

This clone was detected once. The chain couples TRBV27 to TRBJ2-3; D is ambiguous. The CDR3 contains 14 residues. The germline V gene encodes CDR1 MNHEY and CDR2 SMNVEV (reference sequence). V was trimmed by 2 bases and J by 2 bases, leaving 8 bases between them. CDR3 residues: CASSLGLDTDTQYF. CDR3 DNA: TGTGCCAGCAGTTTAGGCCTAGACACAGATACGCAGTATTTT.

The rearrangement joins TRBV11-3 to TRBJ2-2, with a tentative D call TRBD2 (6 bases). Per germline, CDR1 SGHNT and CDR2 YENEEA. The CDR3 covers 15 residues. V was trimmed by 6 bases and J by 0 bases, leaving 11 bases between them. For the CDR3, the DNA is TGTGCCAGCAGGCGGGACCCTACGAACACCGGGGAGCTGTTTTTT. Its translation is CASRRDPTNTGELFF.

The rearrangement uses TRBV10-3 and TRBJ2-5, with D uncertain. Germline CDR1 ENHRY, CDR2 SYGVKD. The CDR3 spans 11 residues. Between the trimmed V and J ends, which lost 8 bases and 1 base, there was a span of 5 bases. Here the CDR3 reads CAIGSQETQYF. CDR3 nucleotide sequence: TGTGCCATCGGCAGCCAAGAGACCCAGTACTTC.

The J gene is TRBJ2-3, the V gene TRBV7-2; 9 bases line up with TRBD1. The ends lost 2 bases at V and 4 bases at J; junction bases unmatched: 7. The germline CDR1 and CDR2 sequences are SGHTA and FQGNSA. The CDR3 has 16 residues. The CDR3: CASSLTGTGKSDTQYF. CDR3 DNA: TGTGCCAGCAGCTTAACCGGGACAGGGAAATCAGATACGCAGTATTTT.

The sample holds a few counts of this clone. This rearrangement joins TRBV2 to TRBJ1-1; D unclear. CDR3 length equals 15 residues. Trimming shortened V by 4 bases and J by 4 bases, and 16 bases separated the two germline ends. Germline loops: CDR1 SNHLY, CDR2 FYNNEI. CDR3 loop: CASSGQALRATEAFF. The CDR3 bases are TGTGCCAGCAGTGGCCAGGCTTTACGAGCCACTGAAGCTTTCTTT.

The chain links TRBV4-3 to TRBJ2-7, with 8 positions matching TRBD1. The CDR3 loop spans 20 amino acids. The J segment lost 3 bases and the V segment lost 1 base, leaving 20 bases of the junction unmatched. Germline-derived CDR1 and CDR2 are LGHNA and YSLEER. The CDR3 here is CASSQGAGTLFPGQGYEQYF. CDR3 DNA sequence: TGCGCCAGCAGCCAAGGGGCCGGCACGTTGTTCCCCGGACAGGGCTACGAGCAGTACTTC.

This rearrangement joins TRBV4-1 to TRBJ1-6; 8 bases fit TRBD1. The CDR3 sequence is 16 residues long. CDR1 is MGHRA and CDR2 is YSYEKL in the germline V gene. The V gene end was trimmed by 3 bases and the J gene end by 8 bases; junction bases not matched to a gene: 9. The DNA for the CDR3 is TGCGCCAGCAGCCAGGGATGGGACAGGAGGGATTCACCCCTCCACTTT. Translation gives CASSQGWDRRDSPLHF.

This chain joins TRBV6-5 and TRBJ2-7, with TRBD1 matching over 7 bases. V lost 8 bases and J lost 3; bases outside the gene matches: 7. The CDR3 is made up of 13 amino acids. Germline-derived CDR1 and CDR2 are MNHEY and SVGAGI. CDR3 nucleotide sequence: TGTGCCAGCGCCCCAGGGGGTGACTACGAGCAGTACTTC. This sequence encodes CASAPGGDYEQYF.

The table lists this clone with a few counts. The rearrangement joins TRBV15 to TRBJ2-7; 12 nucleotides match TRBD2. CDR1 and CDR2 (germline): LNHNV, YYDKDF (reference sequence). This CDR3 comprises 16 residues. The V gene end was trimmed by 4 bases and the J gene end by 3 bases; junction bases not matched to a gene: 7. The DNA of the CDR3 is TGTGCCACCAGCATCGGACTAGCGGGGAGTGGCTACGAGCAGTACTTC. Its translation: CATSIGLAGSGYEQYF.

The chain recombines TRBV5-1 with TRBJ1-4, with TRBD1 matching over 11 bases. The CDR3 consists of 16 residues. V shed 5 bases, J shed 6 bases, and the junction held 9 bases outside the gene matches. The germline V gene encodes CDR1 SGHRS and CDR2 YFSETQ. CDR3 protein: CASSFGQGATHEKLFF. The CDR3 coding sequence is TGCGCCAGCAGTTTTGGACAGGGGGCGACCCATGAAAAACTGTTTTTT.

V gene TRBV19 combines with J gene TRBJ2-1, with 8 bases aligning to TRBD2. The J segment lost 1 base and the V segment lost 6 bases, leaving 8 bases of the junction unmatched. The CDR3 contains 16 residues. Germline V gives CDR1 LNHDA, CDR2 SQIVND (reference sequence). This CDR3 is CASRWEAGESYNEQFF. The CDR3 region has the DNA TGTGCCAGTAGGTGGGAAGCGGGGGAATCCTACAATGAGCAGTTCTTC. Full variable domain (outside the CDR3, taken from reference TRBV19 and TRBJ2-1): DGGITQSPKYLFRKEGQNVTLSCEQNLNHDAMYWYRQDPGQGLRLIYYSQIVNDFQKGDIAEGYSVSREKKESFPLTVTSAQKNPTAFYLCASRWEAGESYNEQFFGPGTRLTVL.

V and J are TRBV5-6 and TRBJ1-3; D ambiguous. The CDR3 totals 13 residues. CDR1 and CDR2 (germline): SGHDT, YYEEEE. Trimming removed 1 base from V and 4 bases from J, with 6 bases in between. The CDR3 reads CASSLSRGNTIYF. The CDR3 nucleotides read TGTGCCAGCAGCTTGTCCAGGGGAAACACCATATATTTT.

V gene TRBV21-1 combines with J gene TRBJ2-1; the D call in the table, TRBD2, was not verified against the DNA. TRBV21-1 is a listed pseudogene. The CDR3 is made up of 20 amino acids. This chain's CDR3 is CASSKGELAGGPIEADEQFF. In DNA form, the CDR3 reads TGTGCCAGCAGCAAAGGGGAACTAGCGGGGGGGCCCATCGAGGCCGATGAGCAGTTCTTC.

This sequence joins TRBV27 and TRBJ2-7; the match to TRBD2 covers 9 bases. Germline CDR1 MNHEY, CDR2 SMNVEV (reference sequence). The trim removed 3 bases at V and 3 bases at J, leaving 6 bases unmatched. CDR3 length: 15 residues. The CDR3 protein is CASSFASGDNYEQYF. CDR3 coding DNA: TGTGCCAGCAGTTTCGCTAGCGGGGATAACTACGAGCAGTACTTC.

The chain links TRBV7-2 to TRBJ1-5; unclear D gene. This CDR3 contains 15 residues. Trimming removed 3 bases from V and 0 bases from J, with 9 bases in between. Germline lookup yields CDR1 SGHTA and CDR2 FQGNSA. The CDR3 reads CASSFGSNSNQPQHF. Here the CDR3 DNA reads TGTGCCAGCAGCTTCGGGTCAAATAGCAATCAGCCCCAGCATTTT.

This chain links TRBV6-5 with TRBJ1-6, with D perhaps matching TRBD1 (5 bases). Germline loops: CDR1 MNHEY, CDR2 SVGAGI. This CDR3 contains 16 residues. Trimming removed 0 bases at V and 2 bases at J, with 8 bases between. This CDR3 is CASSYSGRAYNSPLHF. CDR3 coding DNA: TGTGCCAGCAGTTACTCAGGCAGGGCCTATAATTCACCCCTCCACTTT.

This rearrangement joins TRBV7-8 to TRBJ1-1, with TRBD1 matching over 7 bases. The germline V gene encodes CDR1 SGHVS and CDR2 FQNEAQ. The V and J ends lost 1 base and 4 bases, in that order; junction bases with no gene match: 15. The CDR3 runs to 18 residues. CDR3 coding DNA: TGTGCCAGCAGCTTAGGTCGGGGTGTTGGCAGGGGGGTCACTGAAGCTTTCTTT. Translated, it gives CASSLGRGVGRGVTEAFF.

The rearrangement joins TRBV11-2 to TRBJ2-7, with D possibly TRBD1 on 5 matching bases. Per the germline V gene, CDR1 is SGHAT and CDR2 is FQNNGV. The CDR3 covers 12 residues. V was clipped by 6 bases and J by 2 bases, with 8 bases between them. This CDR3 reads CASSDRTYEQYF. DNA for the CDR3: TGTGCCAGCAGTGACAGAACCTACGAGCAGTACTTC.

The chain uses TRBV4-1 and TRBJ1-3, with D perhaps matching TRBD1 (5 bases). Between the trimmed V and J ends, which lost 10 bases and 0 bases, there was a span of 19 bases. Germline V lookup: CDR1 MGHRA, CDR2 YSYEKL. CDR3 length: 16 amino acids. CDR3 nucleotide sequence: TGCGCCACGTCCGGGGGGGATGGCGGCTCTGGAAACACCATATATTTT. It specifies CATSGGDGGSGNTIYF.

The V call is TRBV6-5, the J call TRBJ1-2; the D gene is possibly TRBD1 (6 bases). Germline values: CDR1 MNHEY, CDR2 SVGAGI. V gave up 5 bases and J gave up 4 bases, with 11 bases separating them. The CDR3 sequence is 13 residues long. The chain's CDR3 is CASSGGYAYGYTF. The CDR3 nucleotides read TGTGCCAGCAGTGGGGGCTATGCCTATGGCTACACCTTC.

The sample holds a few counts of this clone. This sequence joins TRBV5-6 and TRBJ2-7, with D hard to call. Germline values: CDR1 SGHDT, CDR2 YYEEEE. This CDR3 contains 14 residues. The V end was cut by 5 bases, the J end by 6 bases, with 18 bases between. The CDR3 DNA is TGTGCCAGCAGTACTTACGGTTTAACTGCCGAGCAGTACTTC. Protein sequence: CASSTYGLTAEQYF.

The table lists this clone with a count of one. V gene TRBV27 combines with J gene TRBJ2-2; 9 bases are shared with TRBD2. Looked up from germline, CDR1 is MNHEY and CDR2 is SMNVEV (reference sequence). V lost 4 bases to trimming and J lost 5 bases; unmatched junction nucleotides: 2. This CDR3 has 14 amino acids. CDR3: CASSYAGGTGELFF. CDR3 nucleotides: TGTGCCAGCAGTTACGCGGGGGGGACCGGGGAGCTGTTTTTT.

The V and J genes are TRBV6-4 and TRBJ2-1; TRBD2 agrees at 11 bases. The germline V gene encodes CDR1 MRHNA and CDR2 SNTAGT. V lost 6 bases to trimming and J lost 7 bases; unmatched junction nucleotides: 5. The CDR3 sequence is 14 residues long. CDR3 sequence (DNA): TGTGCCAGCAGGTCTAGCGGGGGGCCGAATGAGCAGTTCTTC. The encoded protein is CASRSSGGPNEQFF.